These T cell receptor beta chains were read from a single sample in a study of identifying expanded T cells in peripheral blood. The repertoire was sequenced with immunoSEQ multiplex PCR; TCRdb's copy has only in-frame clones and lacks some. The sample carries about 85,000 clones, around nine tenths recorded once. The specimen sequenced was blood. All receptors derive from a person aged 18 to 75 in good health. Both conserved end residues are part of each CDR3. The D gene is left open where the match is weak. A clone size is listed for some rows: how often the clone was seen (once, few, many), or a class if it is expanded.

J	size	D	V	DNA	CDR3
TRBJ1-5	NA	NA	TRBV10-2	TGCGCCAGCAGTCTAGACAGGCATAGCAATCAGCCCCAGCATTTT	CASSLDRHSNQPQHF
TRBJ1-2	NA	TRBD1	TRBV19	TGTGCCAGTAATCTTGGCCGGGACAGTATCAATCCAGCTAACTATGGCTACACCTTC	CASNLGRDSINPANYGYTF
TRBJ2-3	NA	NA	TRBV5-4	TGTGCCAGCAGCTCTGGTTATAGCACAGATACGCAGTATTTT	CASSSGYSTDTQYF
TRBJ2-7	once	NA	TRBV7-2	TGTGCCAGCAGCTTTTCGTGGAGCGGCCGAAGCGTCTACGAGCAGTACTTC	CASSFSWSGRSVYEQYF
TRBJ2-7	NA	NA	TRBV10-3	TGTGCCATCAGTGGACGGTCTGTTGATCTAACCTACGAGCAGTACTTC	CAISGRSVDLTYEQYF
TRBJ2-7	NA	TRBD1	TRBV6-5	TGTGCCAGCAGCCAGGACAGGGGATATTACGAGCAGTACTTC	CASSQDRGYYEQYF
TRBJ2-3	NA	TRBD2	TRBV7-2	TGTGCCAGCAGCTTAATGGCGGGGGGGATAGATACGCAGTATTTT	CASSLMAGGIDTQYF
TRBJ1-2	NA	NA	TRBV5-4	TGTGCCAGCAGCCATACAGGGCTGTTGGTCTATGGCTACACCTTC	CASSHTGLLVYGYTF
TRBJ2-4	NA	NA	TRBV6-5	TGTGCCAGCAGTTACAAGGGCAGGGGGGACATTCAGTACTTC	CASSYKGRGDIQYF
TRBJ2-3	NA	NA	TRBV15	TGTGCCACCAGCAGGACCCGCACTCGTACGCAGTATTTT	CATSRTRTRTQYF
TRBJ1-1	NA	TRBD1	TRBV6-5	TGTGCCAGCAGCAGACAGGGCAACACTGAAGCTTTCTTT	CASSRQGNTEAFF
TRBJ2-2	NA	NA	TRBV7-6	TGTGCCAGCAGCTTAGCCCAGAGCACCGGGGAGCTGTTTTTT	CASSLAQSTGELFF
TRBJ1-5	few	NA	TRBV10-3	TGTGCCATCAGTGAGTCAAGTTACGATCAGCCCCAGCATTTT	CAISESSYDQPQHF
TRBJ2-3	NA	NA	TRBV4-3	TGCGCCAGCAGCCAATACTGGGGAGATACGCAGTATTTT	CASSQYWGDTQYF
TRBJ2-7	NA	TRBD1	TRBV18	TGTGCCAGCTCACCCGAGTTGCGACAGGGGTACGAGCAGTACTTC	CASSPELRQGYEQYF
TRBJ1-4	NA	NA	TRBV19	TGTGCCACCCGAAGCCCTGAAAAACTGTTTTTT	CATRSPEKLFF
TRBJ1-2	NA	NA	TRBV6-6	TGTGCCAGCAGTTACTCGGGGGTGGGTAGCTATGGCTACACCTTC	CASSYSGVGSYGYTF
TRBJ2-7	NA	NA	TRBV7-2	TGTGCCAGCAGCTTAGTCGCAATAGTGGGGAGCGCGGCCTACGAGCAGTACTTC	CASSLVAIVGSAAYEQYF
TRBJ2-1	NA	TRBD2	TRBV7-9	TGTGCCAGCAGCTTAAATGCGGGGGACAATGAGCAGTTCTTC	CASSLNAGDNEQFF
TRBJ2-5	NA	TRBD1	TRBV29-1	TGCAGCGTTGAAGATCCCCATCAGGGGGACGGAGAGACCCAGTACTTC	CSVEDPHQGDGETQYF
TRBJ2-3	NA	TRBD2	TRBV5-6	TGTGCCAGCAGCTTGATTGTTGGTGAGACTAGCAGTCCCTCAGATACGCAGTATTTT	CASSLIVGETSSPSDTQYF
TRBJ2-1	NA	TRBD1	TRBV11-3	TGTGCCAGCAGCCCCGGGACGGGGACAGGGTACAATGAGCAGTTCTTC	CASSPGTGTGYNEQFF
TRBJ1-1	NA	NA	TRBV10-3	TGTGCCATCAGTGAGTCGGGCACTGAAGCTTTCTTT	CAISESGTEAFF
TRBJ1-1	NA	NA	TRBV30	TGTGCCTGGAGCGCCTGGGTTGGAGCTTTCTTT	CAWSAWVGAFF
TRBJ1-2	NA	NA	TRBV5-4	TGTGCCAGCAGCTTGGGAGGGGTGAACTTCTATGGCTACACCTTC	CASSLGGVNFYGYTF
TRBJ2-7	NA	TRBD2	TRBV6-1	TGTGCCAGCAGTGAAATGGGGACTAGCGTCGGGTTC	CASSEMGTSVGF
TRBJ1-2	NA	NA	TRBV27	TGTGCCAGCAGCCCAAGGGGGTTAGGCTACACCTTC	CASSPRGLGYTF
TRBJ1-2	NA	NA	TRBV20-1	TGCGGCTCAATATCAGGTGGCTACACCTTC	CGSISGGYTF
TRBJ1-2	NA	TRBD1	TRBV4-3	TGCGCCAGCAGCCAAACCTTCACAGGGGGCAGATGGTATGGCTACACCTTC	CASSQTFTGGRWYGYTF
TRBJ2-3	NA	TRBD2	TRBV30	TGTGCCTGGAGCGCCGGAGCGGGGGGGCCGTCAGATACGCAGTATTTT	CAWSAGAGGPSDTQYF
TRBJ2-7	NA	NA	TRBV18	TGTGCCAGCTCACCAGCGACAGGTGCCTACGAGCAGTACTTC	CASSPATGAYEQYF
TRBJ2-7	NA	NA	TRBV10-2	TGCGCCAGCACTGACTCACCGGAGCAGTACTTC	CASTDSPEQYF
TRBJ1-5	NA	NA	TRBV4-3	TGCGCCAGCAGCCAAGATATGGGTCAGCCCCAGCATTTT	CASSQDMGQPQHF
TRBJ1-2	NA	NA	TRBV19	TGTGCCAGTAGTCCTCGGAATTTCTATGGCTACACCTTC	CASSPRNFYGYTF
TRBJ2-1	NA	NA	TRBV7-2	TGTGCCAGCAGCTTTCGGCTTGCTCTCAAAGCGGAGCAGTTCTTC	CASSFRLALKAEQFF
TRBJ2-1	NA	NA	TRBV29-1	TGCAGCGACGACAGACTACAGTTCTTC	CSDDRLQFF
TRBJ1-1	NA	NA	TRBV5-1	TGCGCCAGCAGCATGGGGGGGAACACTGAAGCTTTCTTT	CASSMGGNTEAFF
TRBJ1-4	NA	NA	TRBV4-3	TGCGCCAGCAGGGGGATTAATGAAAAACTGTTTTTT	CASRGINEKLFF
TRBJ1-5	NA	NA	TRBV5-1	TGCGCCAGCAGCTTGGGACCCCAGGGGATCAATCAGCCCCAGCATTTT	CASSLGPQGINQPQHF
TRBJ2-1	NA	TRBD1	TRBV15	TGTGCCACCAGCAGGGACAGGGGGAGGAATGAGCAGTTCTTC	CATSRDRGRNEQFF
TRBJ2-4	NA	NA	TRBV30	TGTGCCTGGAGCCGACAACTCCAGGTTATCAAAAACATTCAGTACTTC	CAWSRQLQVIKNIQYF
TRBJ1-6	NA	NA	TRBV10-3	TGTGCCATCAGTGACCCCTGGACAGCCTTCAGGGGTTCACCCCTCCACTTT	CAISDPWTAFRGSPLHF
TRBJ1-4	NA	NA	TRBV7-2	TGTGCCAGCAGCTTAGGCAGGGGCGACGGAAAACTGTTTTTT	CASSLGRGDGKLFF
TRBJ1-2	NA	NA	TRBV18	TGTGCCAGCTCACCAAGGGACCGATATTTTCCTAACTATGGCTACACCTTC	CASSPRDRYFPNYGYTF
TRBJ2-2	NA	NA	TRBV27	TGTGCCAGCAGTTTAGGGACTGGCACCGGGGAGCTGTTTTTT	CASSLGTGTGELFF
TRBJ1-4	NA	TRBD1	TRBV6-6	TGTGCCAGCAGTTACTGGGGAACAGGGGATGAAAAACTGTTTTTT	CASSYWGTGDEKLFF
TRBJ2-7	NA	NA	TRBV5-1	TGCGCCAGCAGCTTGGACGACGAGCAGTACTTC	CASSLDDEQYF